This T cell receptor beta chain was recovered during a study of identical twins. Study-wide results and caveats: Some out-of-frame alpha sequences were shared by twins, and these showed excess low generation probability. Out-of-frame beta sequences exhibited a weaker degree of excess twin sharing.

V was shortened by 1 base and J by 3 bases, with 19 bases between the two germline ends. This CDR3 is 17 amino acids long. In germline, CDR1 is SNHLY, CDR2 FYNNEI. MiXCR, run by TCRdb on the 5' RACE reads, gives a single entry per CDR3 protein. Seen here are 1.5 million to 2 million distinct CDR3 sequences, less than 40% observed once, and the top ten hold about 0.3%. This clonotype has a handful of counts. Antigen: not known. There were only healthy Caucasians among the donors. The TCR was taken from a newborn girl in good health. What was sequenced was cord blood. The chain couples TRBV2 to TRBJ2-7; no clear D gene. The CDR3 loop is CASSEVVWGDQNYEQYF. The CDR3 DNA follows: TGTGCCAGCAGTGAAGTAGTTTGGGGTGACCAAAACTACGAGCAGTACTTC.